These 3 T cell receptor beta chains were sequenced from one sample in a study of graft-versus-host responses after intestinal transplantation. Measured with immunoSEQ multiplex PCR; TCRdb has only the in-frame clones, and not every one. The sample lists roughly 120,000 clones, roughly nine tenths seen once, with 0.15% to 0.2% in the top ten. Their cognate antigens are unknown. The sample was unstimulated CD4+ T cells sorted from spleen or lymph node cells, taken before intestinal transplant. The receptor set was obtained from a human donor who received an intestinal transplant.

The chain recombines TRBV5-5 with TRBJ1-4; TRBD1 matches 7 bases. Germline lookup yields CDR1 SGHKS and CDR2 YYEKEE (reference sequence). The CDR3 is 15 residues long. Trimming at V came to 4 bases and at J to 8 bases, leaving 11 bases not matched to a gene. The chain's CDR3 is CASSPWDSQGEKLFF. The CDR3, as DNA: TGTGCCAGCAGCCCCTGGGACAGCCAAGGGGAAAAACTGTTTTTT.

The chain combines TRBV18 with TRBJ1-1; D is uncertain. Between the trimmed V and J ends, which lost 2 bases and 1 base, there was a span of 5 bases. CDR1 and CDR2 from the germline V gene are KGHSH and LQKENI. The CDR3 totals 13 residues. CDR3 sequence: CASSPTENTEAFF. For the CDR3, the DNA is TGTGCCAGCTCACCAACAGAGAACACTGAAGCTTTCTTT.

This CDR3 reads CASSATSGGPEYF. The CDR3 region has the DNA TGTGCCAGCAGTGCGACTAGCGGGGGGCCGGAGTATTTT. The chain has TRBV2 and TRBJ2-3; 13 bases line up with TRBD2. This CDR3 is 13 amino acids long. V gave up 4 bases and J gave up 13 bases; unmatched junction bases: 5. CDR1 and CDR2 from the germline V gene are SNHLY and FYNNEI. Drawing the rest from reference TRBV2 and TRBJ2-3, the complete variable domain is EPEVTQTPSHQVTQMGQEVILRCVPISNHLYFYWYRQILGQKVEFLVSFYNNEISEKSEIFDDQFSVERPDGSNFTLKIRSTKLEDSAMYFCASSATSGGPEYFGPGTRLTVL.